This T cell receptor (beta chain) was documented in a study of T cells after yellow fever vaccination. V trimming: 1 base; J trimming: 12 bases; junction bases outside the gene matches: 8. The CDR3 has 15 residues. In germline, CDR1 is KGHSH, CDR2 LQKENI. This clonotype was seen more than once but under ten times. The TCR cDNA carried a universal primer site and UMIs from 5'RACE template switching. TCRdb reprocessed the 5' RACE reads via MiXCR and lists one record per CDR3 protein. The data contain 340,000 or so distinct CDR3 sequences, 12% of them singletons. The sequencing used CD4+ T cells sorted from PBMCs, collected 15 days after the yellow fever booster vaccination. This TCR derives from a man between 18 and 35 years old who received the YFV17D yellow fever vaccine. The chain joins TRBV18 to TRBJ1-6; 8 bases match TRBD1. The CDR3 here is CASSPLDREGRPLHF. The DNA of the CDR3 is TGTGCCAGCTCACCACTGGACAGGGAAGGAAGACCCCTCCACTTT. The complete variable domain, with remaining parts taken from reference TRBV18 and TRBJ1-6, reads NAGVMQNPRHLVRRRGQEARLRCSPMKGHSHVYWYRQLPEEGLKFMVYLQKENIIDESGMPKERFSAEFPKEGPSILRIQQVVRGDSAAYFCASSPLDREGRPLHFGNGTRLTVT.